The next 25 T cell receptor beta chains were all read from a single sample in a study of blood T cell repertoires in COVID-19 (dated by TCRdb to 2018 to 2021). The receptor library was made with the immunoSEQ multiplex PCR assay. This immuneACCESS table, as held by TCRdb, lists in-frame sequences with V and J called but not all clones. Of the missing ones, under half trace to an unresolved V gene in checked studies; the others have no known cause. The sample table holds tens of thousands of clones, of which 85% to 90% were seen once. Under 15% of the sample is held by the ten biggest clonotypes. Sequencing was carried out using peripheral blood. The receptors shown here come from a man at least 80 years old with acute or convalescent COVID-19.

The chain employs TRBV7-2 and TRBJ2-7; D might be TRBD1 (5 bases). This CDR3 contains 13 residues. Per the germline V gene, CDR1 is SGHTA and CDR2 is FQGNSA. V lost 3 bases and J 2 bases, leaving 8 bases between the germline ends. CDR3 in amino acids: CASSLIGAYEQYF. The CDR3 bases are TGTGCCAGCAGCTTGATAGGGGCCTACGAGCAGTACTTC.

This rearrangement joins TRBV11-3 to TRBJ1-1, with D unresolved. Germline CDR1 SGHNT, CDR2 YENEEA. Trimming took 0 bases from V and 11 from J, leaving 10 bases between them. There are 12 residues in the CDR3. The DNA for the CDR3 is TGTGCCAGCAGCTTAGATGACGGGAAGGCTTTCTTT. Translating gives CASSLDDGKAFF.

The genes are TRBV6-5 and TRBJ1-3; D is ambiguous. The CDR3 loop spans 15 amino acids. V lost 10 bases and J lost 2, with 18 bases in between. Germline CDR1 MNHEY, CDR2 SVGAGI. The chain's CDR3 is CATSLLAVTGNTIYF. DNA for the CDR3: TGTGCCACCAGCCTCCTTGCGGTAACTGGAAACACCATATATTTT.

The rearrangement links TRBV3-1 (or the pseudogene TRBV3-2) to TRBJ1-2, with 8 bases matching TRBD1. V shed 2 bases, J shed 6 bases, and the junction held 11 bases outside the gene matches. The V gene's germline CDR1 is LGHDT and CDR2 YNNKEL (reference sequence). CDR3 size: 16 residues. The CDR3 bases are TGTGCCAGCAGCCAATTGAGTTTTCAGGGGGCGGATGGCTACACCTTC. As protein: CASSQLSFQGADGYTF.

This rearrangement joins TRBV9 to TRBJ1-1; D unclear. The V end was cut by 3 bases, the J end by 1 base, with 7 bases between. The CDR3 is 13 residues long. Looked up from germline, CDR1 is SGDLS and CDR2 is YYNGEE. The CDR3 protein is CASSAVQNTEAFF. As DNA, the CDR3 is TGTGCCAGCAGCGCCGTACAGAACACTGAAGCTTTCTTT.

Here the CDR3 DNA reads TGCGCCAGCAGCGCGGACAGCCTTGGCAATCAGCCCCAGCATTTT. It yields the protein CASSADSLGNQPQHF. The V call is TRBV10-2, the J call TRBJ1-5, with D perhaps TRBD1 (6 bases). CDR1 and CDR2 (germline): WSHSY, SAAADI. The CDR3 runs to 15 residues. V lost 6 bases to trimming and J lost 2 bases, with 14 bases between them.

The V and J genes are TRBV11-2 and TRBJ2-7; D is undetermined. This CDR3 is built from 13 residues. The V and J ends lost 2 bases and 5 bases respectively, with 10 bases between them. The germline V gene encodes CDR1 SGHAT and CDR2 FQNNGV. Here the CDR3 DNA reads TGTGCCAGCAGCTTAATGGGCCTCGACGAGCAGTACTTC. Its translation: CASSLMGLDEQYF.

In this sample, this clone turned up a few times. The CDR3: CATKTGTGGYTF. CDR3 DNA: TGTGCCACCAAGACAGGAACGGGTGGCTACACCTTC. The chain uses TRBV21-1 and TRBJ1-2; the table's TRBD1 call for D was not verified on the DNA. TRBV21-1 is a recognized pseudogene. The CDR3 is 12 residues long.

The chain links TRBV5-1 to TRBJ1-1; D not resolved. Trimming removed 2 bases from V and 6 bases from J, with 11 bases in between. Germline V gene sequence: CDR1 SGHRS, CDR2 YFSETQ. The CDR3 has 13 residues. CDR3 amino acids: CASSFGPEPEAFF. In DNA form, the CDR3 reads TGCGCCAGCAGCTTTGGCCCGGAGCCTGAAGCTTTCTTT.

CDR3: CATSRGIPYSQPQHF. Here the CDR3 DNA reads TGTGCCACCAGCAGAGGTATCCCCTATAGTCAGCCCCAGCATTTT. The J gene is TRBJ1-5, the V gene TRBV15, with unresolved D. Trimming took off 1 base at V and 6 bases at J, with 13 bases between the two ends. Germline CDR1 is LNHNV and CDR2 is YYDKDF (reference sequence). The CDR3 runs 15 residues. Together with reference TRBV15 and TRBJ1-5, the CDR3 gives the full variable domain: DAMVIQNPRYQVTQFGKPVTLSCSQTLNHNVMYWYQQKSSQAPKLLFHYYDKDFNNEADTPDNFQSRRPNTSFCFLDIRSPGLGDTAMYLCATSRGIPYSQPQHFGDGTRLSIL.

The rearrangement joins TRBV6-5 to TRBJ1-5; tentatively, D is TRBD1 (6 bases). This CDR3 spans 15 amino acids. Germline CDR1 and CDR2: MNHEY and SVGAGI. Trimming pared 6 bases from V and 0 bases from J, leaving 12 bases between. The CDR3 here is CASSRGQYSNQPQHF. As DNA, the CDR3 is TGTGCCAGCAGCCGCGGACAGTATAGCAATCAGCCCCAGCATTTT.

This rearrangement joins TRBV3-1 (or the pseudogene TRBV3-2) to TRBJ1-6; 8 bases align to TRBD1. Germline V gene lookup returns CDR1 LGHDT and CDR2 YNNKEL (reference sequence). J was trimmed by 6 bases and V by 5 bases; bases with no gene match: 3. This CDR3 region has 14 residues. This CDR3 is CASSSDRVNSPLHF. The DNA of the CDR3 is TGTGCCAGCAGCTCGGACAGGGTTAATTCACCCCTCCACTTT.

The rearrangement joins TRBV28 to TRBJ2-7, with 9 bases fitting TRBD1. The CDR3 sequence is 16 residues long. Germline loops: CDR1 MDHEN, CDR2 SYDVKM. After removal of 7 bases from V and 0 bases from J, the junction contained 10 bases not matched to a gene. The CDR3 nucleotides are TGTGCCAGCAACAAAGGACAGGGGATTAGCTCCTACGAGCAGTACTTC. This codes for CASNKGQGISSYEQYF.

The chain uses TRBV5-1 and TRBJ1-4; 10 bases match TRBD1. V trimming: 5 bases; J trimming: 4 bases; junction bases outside the gene matches: 11. The germline gives CDR1 SGHRS, CDR2 YFSETQ. The CDR3 extends over 17 amino acids. The CDR3: CASSSRDRGFGNEKLFF. The CDR3 DNA follows: TGCGCCAGCAGTTCCCGGGACAGGGGTTTCGGTAATGAAAAACTGTTTTTT.

The V gene is TRBV2, the J gene TRBJ2-3, with 7 bases that match TRBD1. Unmatched junction bases numbered 20, after V lost 6 bases and J lost 5 bases. Germline CDR1 reads SNHLY; CDR2 reads FYNNEI. CDR3 size: 18 residues. Written as DNA, the CDR3 is TGTGCCAGCAGGCGACAGGGCTCACCCCCACCTGGAGGAGATACGCAGTATTTT. Its translation is CASRRQGSPPPGGDTQYF.

The chain uses TRBV18 and TRBJ2-5, with D unresolved. Germline CDR1 reads KGHSH; CDR2 reads LQKENI. The CDR3 consists of 13 residues. The ends were cut back, 3 bases at V and 4 bases at J, with 9 bases in the middle. In DNA form, the CDR3 reads TGTGCCAGCTCACCGCGGTCGAGAGAGACCCAGTACTTC. This sequence encodes CASSPRSRETQYF.

The V gene is TRBV19, the J gene TRBJ1-1, with 9 bases matching TRBD1. The length of the CDR3 is 15 residues. Trimming took 3 bases from V and 6 from J; bases not matched to a gene: 8. Germline values: CDR1 LNHDA, CDR2 SQIVND (reference sequence). The CDR3 region has the DNA TGTGCCAGTAGTATGAACCGGGACAGGGTTCCTGAAGCTTTCTTT. It codes for CASSMNRDRVPEAFF.

The chain links TRBV19 to TRBJ1-3; D is perhaps TRBD1 (6 bases). This CDR3 is 15 amino acids long. V lost 1 base and J lost 4, with 11 bases in between. Germline CDR1 LNHDA, CDR2 SQIVND (reference sequence). The CDR3 coding sequence is TGTGCCAGTAGTATAGGGGGGCCGGACGGAAACACCATATATTTT. This sequence encodes CASSIGGPDGNTIYF. Full variable domain (rest looked up from reference TRBV19 and TRBJ1-3): DGGITQSPKYLFRKEGQNVTLSCEQNLNHDAMYWYRQDPGQGLRLIYYSQIVNDFQKGDIAEGYSVSREKKESFPLTVTSAQKNPTAFYLCASSIGGPDGNTIYFGEGSWLTVV.

This chain connects TRBV18 to TRBJ1-3; TRBD1 is a possible D gene (6 bases). V lost 3 bases, J lost 0 bases, and 15 bases lay in between. The germline CDR1 and CDR2 sequences are KGHSH and LQKENI. The CDR3 is 17 residues long. This CDR3 is CASSPQSRGFSGNTIYF. The DNA for the CDR3 is TGTGCCAGCTCACCGCAGAGCAGGGGTTTCTCTGGAAACACCATATATTTT. Filled out from reference TRBV18 and TRBJ1-3, the complete variable domain reads NAGVMQNPRHLVRRRGQEARLRCSPMKGHSHVYWYRQLPEEGLKFMVYLQKENIIDESGMPKERFSAEFPKEGPSILRIQQVVRGDSAAYFCASSPQSRGFSGNTIYFGEGSWLTVV.

The chain is built from TRBV6-5 and TRBJ2-7; D possibly corresponds to TRBD1 (6 bases). The CDR3 is made up of 12 amino acids. V was cut by 8 bases and J by 2 bases, with 10 bases left in between. Germline V CDR1 and CDR2: MNHEY, SVGAGI. The CDR3 reads CASETGTYEQYF. The CDR3 nucleotides are TGTGCCAGCGAGACAGGTACCTACGAGCAGTACTTC.

The V gene is TRBV13, the J gene TRBJ2-2, with 7 nucleotides matching TRBD1. The CDR3 totals 16 residues. Germline V gives CDR1 PRHDT, CDR2 FYEKMQ (reference sequence). Trimming at V came to 5 bases and at J to 0 bases, leaving 6 bases not matched to a gene. The CDR3 here is CASSRDSVPNTGELFF. The CDR3 nucleotides read TGTGCCAGCAGCCGGGACAGCGTTCCGAACACCGGGGAGCTGTTTTTT.

The V and J genes are TRBV18 and TRBJ1-6; 8 bases are shared with TRBD1. The CDR3 is 16 residues long. Per the germline V gene, CDR1 is KGHSH and CDR2 is LQKENI. V dropped 3 bases and J dropped 7; count of bases not matched to a gene: 8. CDR3 nucleotide sequence: TGTGCCAGCTCACCGAGTCAGACAGGGGCGAATTCACCCCTCCACTTT. Protein sequence: CASSPSQTGANSPLHF.

The chain combines TRBV7-4 with TRBJ1-5; D perhaps matches TRBD1 (6 bases). Trimming took off 1 base at V and 2 bases at J, with 18 bases between the two ends. CDR3 length equals 18 residues. Germline V lookup: CDR1 SGHVT, CDR2 SQSDAQ. CDR3 sequence: CASSLEARGRIGNQPQHF. The CDR3 region has the DNA TGTGCCAGCAGCTTAGAAGCCAGGGGCCGGATCGGCAATCAGCCCCAGCATTTT.

The chain uses TRBV12-2 and TRBJ1-4; no check of the table's D call, TRBD1, against the DNA was made. TRBV12-2 is termed a pseudogene. The CDR3 totals 15 residues. This CDR3 reads CASRFLDRGNEKLFF. In nucleotides, the CDR3 is TGTGCAAGTCGCTTCTTGGACAGGGGCAATGAAAAACTGTTTTTT.

The chain uses TRBV7-2 and TRBJ2-1; a possible D gene is TRBD1 (7 bases). The V end was cut by 5 bases, the J end by 8 bases, with 16 bases between. Germline V gene sequence: CDR1 SGHTA, CDR2 FQGNSA. The CDR3 has 14 residues. Written as DNA, the CDR3 is TGTGCCAGCAGCGACCGGACAGGAGGGGATGAGCAGTTCTTC. This encodes CASSDRTGGDEQFF.